The rows below give T cell receptor beta chains drawn from one sample of a study of multiple sclerosis patients with progressive multifocal leukoencephalopathy. Sequenced by immunoSEQ multiplex PCR; TCRdb stores in-frame clones only, minus some. Of roughly 32,000 clones listed, about 90% are singletons. This material consisted of PBMCs, taken from a patient treated with natalizumab. The receptor source for this set is a human donor with progressive multifocal leukoencephalopathy. Both conserved end residues are part of each CDR3. The order of the fields is V gene, J gene, CDR3 protein.

v_gene: TRBV10-3; j_gene: TRBJ2-6; CDR3aa: CAISGRDSDSGANVLTF
v_gene: TRBV6-6; j_gene: TRBJ1-1; CDR3aa: CASRPQNTEAFF
v_gene: TRBV7-8; j_gene: TRBJ2-7; CDR3aa: CASSFSPGASYEQYF
v_gene: TRBV28; j_gene: TRBJ2-7; CDR3aa: CASSKQGTGPKFRYEQYF
v_gene: TRBV4-3; j_gene: TRBJ2-4; CDR3aa: CASSQDGTALAKNIQYF
v_gene: TRBV19; j_gene: TRBJ1-6; CDR3aa: CASSPQTGTDSPLHF
v_gene: TRBV7-2; j_gene: TRBJ1-2; CDR3aa: CASSSRTGYGYTF
v_gene: TRBV7-6; j_gene: .; CDR3aa: CASSLAGTYEQYF
v_gene: TRBV28; j_gene: TRBJ2-3; CDR3aa: CASRPGVPTDTQYF
v_gene: TRBV7-8; j_gene: TRBJ2-7; CDR3aa: CASSSGPSSYEQYF
v_gene: TRBV7-9; j_gene: TRBJ2-7; CDR3aa: CASSLLMGEQYF
v_gene: TRBV11-2; j_gene: TRBJ1-6; CDR3aa: CASSSQAGDNSPLHF
v_gene: TRBV7-9; j_gene: TRBJ2-1; CDR3aa: CASSPYNEQFF
v_gene: TRBV15; j_gene: TRBJ2-1; CDR3aa: CATSRDIGDGEQFF
v_gene: TRBV6-5; j_gene: TRBJ2-7; CDR3aa: CASSYSGRYEQYF
v_gene: TRBV5-8; j_gene: TRBJ1-4; CDR3aa: CASSLKVGLNEKLFF
v_gene: TRBV29-1; j_gene: TRBJ1-1; CDR3aa: CSVHAVFGTEAFF
v_gene: TRBV28; j_gene: TRBJ2-1; CDR3aa: CASKGTLAYNEQFF
v_gene: TRBV5-1; j_gene: TRBJ2-7; CDR3aa: CASSLAGDASYEQYF
v_gene: TRBV11-3; j_gene: TRBJ2-7; CDR3aa: CASSLDSGQSYEQYF
v_gene: TRBV27; j_gene: TRBJ2-1; CDR3aa: CASSLTTGLYDEQFF
v_gene: TRBV27; j_gene: TRBJ2-1; CDR3aa: CASSPPIGRSPFNEQFF
v_gene: TRBV6-1; j_gene: TRBJ1-5; CDR3aa: CASMEGVDQPQHF
v_gene: TRBV5-1; j_gene: TRBJ2-7; CDR3aa: CASSLGGLAGADEQYF
v_gene: TRBV28; j_gene: TRBJ1-5; CDR3aa: CASSPDYSNQPQHF
v_gene: TRBV7-9; j_gene: TRBJ2-3; CDR3aa: CASSTWGLAGSTDTQYF
v_gene: TRBV18; j_gene: TRBJ2-7; CDR3aa: CASSPVTGQGSGEQYF
v_gene: TRBV5-4; j_gene: TRBJ1-2; CDR3aa: CASSSLTGDGYTF
v_gene: TRBV10-3; j_gene: TRBJ1-5; CDR3aa: CAIGRDLSSNQPQHF
v_gene: TRBV4-3; j_gene: TRBJ2-7; CDR3aa: CASSQGAGEFYEQYF
v_gene: TRBV2; j_gene: TRBJ2-3; CDR3aa: CASSDRGWSTDTQYF
v_gene: TRBV27; j_gene: TRBJ1-1; CDR3aa: CASSLTGREAFF
v_gene: TRBV27; j_gene: TRBJ1-4; CDR3aa: CASSLGQGLTNEKLFF
v_gene: TRBV27; j_gene: TRBJ1-4; CDR3aa: CASRFLGALNEKLFF
v_gene: TRBV28; j_gene: TRBJ2-7; CDR3aa: CASSRNGYEQYF
v_gene: TRBV28; j_gene: TRBJ2-7; CDR3aa: CASSSDRSLYEQYF
v_gene: TRBV27; j_gene: TRBJ2-7; CDR3aa: CASSAPGTEKSYEQYF
v_gene: TRBV2; j_gene: TRBJ2-2; CDR3aa: CASSVSPSGRSNTGELFF
v_gene: TRBV27; j_gene: TRBJ2-7; CDR3aa: CASRRDRRTYEQYF
v_gene: TRBV5-1; j_gene: TRBJ2-7; CDR3aa: CASSLDTLEQYF
v_gene: TRBV5-1; j_gene: TRBJ2-1; CDR3aa: CASSLLISEQGNNEQFF
v_gene: TRBV30; j_gene: TRBJ1-3; CDR3aa: CAWTRPDRAGNTIYF
v_gene: TRBV28; j_gene: TRBJ2-2; CDR3aa: CASTPPGLAGVAGELFF
v_gene: TRBV12-2; j_gene: TRBJ2-7; CDR3aa: CASRCYRERRYEQYF
v_gene: TRBV7-9; j_gene: TRBJ1-2; CDR3aa: CASSPEGLRAGYTF
v_gene: TRBV7-6; j_gene: TRBJ2-1; CDR3aa: CASSLTLPSSYNEQFF
v_gene: TRBV30; j_gene: TRBJ2-1; CDR3aa: CAWSVLERDYNEQFF
v_gene: TRBV4-3; j_gene: TRBJ1-2; CDR3aa: CASSTHRDYGYTF
v_gene: TRBV30; j_gene: TRBJ2-6; CDR3aa: CAWGWGAGANVLTF
v_gene: TRBV7-8; j_gene: TRBJ1-3; CDR3aa: CASSQGGSGARTGNTIYF
v_gene: TRBV6-5; j_gene: TRBJ2-7; CDR3aa: CASSGQGNNEQYF
v_gene: TRBV7-2; j_gene: TRBJ1-5; CDR3aa: CASSSGEQPQHF
v_gene: TRBV2; j_gene: TRBJ2-2; CDR3aa: CASHGRLAGPGELFF
v_gene: TRBV7-2; j_gene: TRBJ2-1; CDR3aa: CASSPGLAGGLLDNEQFF
v_gene: TRBV5-5; j_gene: TRBJ2-6; CDR3aa: CASSQGLDFYSGANVLTF
v_gene: TRBV27; j_gene: TRBJ2-1; CDR3aa: CASSLSLAGVNKQFF
v_gene: TRBV7-6; j_gene: TRBJ1-6; CDR3aa: CASSLDGVSSPLHF
v_gene: TRBV14; j_gene: TRBJ2-3; CDR3aa: CASSLINGGEADTQYF
v_gene: TRBV5-5; j_gene: TRBJ2-2; CDR3aa: CASSSTVSNTGELFF